This TCR beta chain stems from a study of blood T cell repertoires in COVID-19. Study at large: From the United States, Italy and Spain came samples of acute and convalescent COVID-19. T cells, B-cell-depleted T cells, or PBMCs supplied cDNA or gDNA.

This clone was seen a handful of times. Per germline, CDR1 SGHNT and CDR2 YYREEE (reference sequence). Trimming took 2 bases from V and 8 from J; bases not matched to a gene: 5. This CDR3 contains 13 residues. Seattle patient enrollment occurred during active infection, with longitudinal follow-up thereafter. The method was immunoSEQ multiplex PCR; TCRdb's version includes in-frame clones alone and lacks a portion of them. Among some 180,000 clones listed, roughly 77% were seen once. The TCR comes from a woman between 40 and 50 years old with COVID-19, enrolled during active disease. The rearrangement uses TRBV5-4 and TRBJ1-2, with TRBD1 matching 8 bases. The sample consisted of peripheral blood. In DNA, the CDR3 is TGTGCCAGCAGCTTACAGGGGGAAAGGGGCTACACCTTC. This codes for CASSLQGERGYTF.